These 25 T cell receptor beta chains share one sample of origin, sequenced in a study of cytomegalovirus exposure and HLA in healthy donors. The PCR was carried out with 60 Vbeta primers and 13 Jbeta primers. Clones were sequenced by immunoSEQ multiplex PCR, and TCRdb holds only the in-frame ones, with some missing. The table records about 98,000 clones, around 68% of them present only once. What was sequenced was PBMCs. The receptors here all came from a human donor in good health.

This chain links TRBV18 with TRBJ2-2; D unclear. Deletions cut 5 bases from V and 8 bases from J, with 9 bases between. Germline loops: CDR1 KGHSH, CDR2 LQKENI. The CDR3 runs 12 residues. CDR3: CASSDRVGELFF. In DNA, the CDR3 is TGTGCCAGCTCAGATCGAGTTGGGGAGCTGTTTTTT.

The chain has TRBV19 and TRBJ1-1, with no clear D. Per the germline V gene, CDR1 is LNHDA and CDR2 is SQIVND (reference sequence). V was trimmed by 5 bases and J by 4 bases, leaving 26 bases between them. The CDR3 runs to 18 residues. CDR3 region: CASSRAWGDTRTTTEAFF. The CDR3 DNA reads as TGTGCCAGTAGTCGGGCCTGGGGAGACACAAGAACCACCACTGAAGCTTTCTTT.

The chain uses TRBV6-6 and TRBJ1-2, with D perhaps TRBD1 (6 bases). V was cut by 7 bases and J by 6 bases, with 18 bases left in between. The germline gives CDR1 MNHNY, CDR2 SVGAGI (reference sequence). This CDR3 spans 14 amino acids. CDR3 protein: CASTRDTGHHGYTF. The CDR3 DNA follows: TGTGCCAGCACCCGGGACACTGGACACCATGGCTACACCTTC.

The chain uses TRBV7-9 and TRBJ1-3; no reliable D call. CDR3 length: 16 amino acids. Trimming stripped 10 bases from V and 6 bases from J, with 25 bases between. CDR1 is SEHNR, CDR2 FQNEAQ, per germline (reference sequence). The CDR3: CATPRVLGTSLNTIYF. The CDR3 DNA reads TGTGCCACCCCGAGGGTATTGGGAACTTCCTTAAACACCATATATTTT.

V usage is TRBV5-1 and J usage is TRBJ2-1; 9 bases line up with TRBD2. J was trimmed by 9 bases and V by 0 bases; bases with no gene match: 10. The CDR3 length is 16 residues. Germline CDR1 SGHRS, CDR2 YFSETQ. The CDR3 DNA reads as TGCGCCAGCAGCTTGGTAGCGGGAGCTGGTCTGAGTGAGCAGTTCTTC. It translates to CASSLVAGAGLSEQFF.

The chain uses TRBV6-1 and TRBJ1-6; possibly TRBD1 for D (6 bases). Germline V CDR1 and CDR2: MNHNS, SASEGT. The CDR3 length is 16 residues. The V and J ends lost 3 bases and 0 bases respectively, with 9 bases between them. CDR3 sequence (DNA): TGTGCCAGCAGTGAGAGACAGGACTCCTATAATTCACCCCTCCACTTT. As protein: CASSERQDSYNSPLHF.

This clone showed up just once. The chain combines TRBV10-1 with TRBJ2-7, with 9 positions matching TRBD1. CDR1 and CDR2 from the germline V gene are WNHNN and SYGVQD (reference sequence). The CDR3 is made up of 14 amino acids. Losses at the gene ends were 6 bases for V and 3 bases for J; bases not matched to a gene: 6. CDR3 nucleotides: TGCGCCAGCAGCTCCAGGACAGGGGACTACGAGCAGTACTTC. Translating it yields CASSSRTGDYEQYF.

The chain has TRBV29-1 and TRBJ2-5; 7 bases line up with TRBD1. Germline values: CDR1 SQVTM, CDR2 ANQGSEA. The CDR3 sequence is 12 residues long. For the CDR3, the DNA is TGCAGTTATAAACAGGGGTCGGAGACCCAGTACTTC. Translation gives CSYKQGSETQYF.

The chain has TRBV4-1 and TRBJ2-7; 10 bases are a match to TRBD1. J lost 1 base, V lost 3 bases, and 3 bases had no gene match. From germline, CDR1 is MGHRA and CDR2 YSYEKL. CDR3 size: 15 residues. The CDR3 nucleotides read TGCGCCAGCAGCCAGGGGACAGGGGCATCCTACGAGCAGTACTTC. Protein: CASSQGTGASYEQYF.

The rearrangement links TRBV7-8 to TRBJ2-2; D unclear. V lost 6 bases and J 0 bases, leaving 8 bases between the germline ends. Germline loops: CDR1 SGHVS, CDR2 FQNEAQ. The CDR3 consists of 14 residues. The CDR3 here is CASRETTNTGELFF. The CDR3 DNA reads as TGTGCCAGCAGGGAGACGACGAACACCGGGGAGCTGTTTTTT.

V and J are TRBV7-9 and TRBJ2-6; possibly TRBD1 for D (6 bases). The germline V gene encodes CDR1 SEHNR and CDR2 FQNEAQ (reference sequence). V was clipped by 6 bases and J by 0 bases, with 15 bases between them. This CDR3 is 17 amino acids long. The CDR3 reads CASRTSGQNSGANVLTF. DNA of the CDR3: TGTGCCAGCAGAACCTCGGGACAAAACTCTGGGGCCAACGTCCTGACTTTC.

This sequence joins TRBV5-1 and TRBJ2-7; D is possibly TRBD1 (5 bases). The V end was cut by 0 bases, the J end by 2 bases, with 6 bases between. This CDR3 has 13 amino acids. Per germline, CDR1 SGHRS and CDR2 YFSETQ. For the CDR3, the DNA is TGCGCCAGCAGCTTGGACAGGACCTACGAGCAGTACTTC. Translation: CASSLDRTYEQYF.

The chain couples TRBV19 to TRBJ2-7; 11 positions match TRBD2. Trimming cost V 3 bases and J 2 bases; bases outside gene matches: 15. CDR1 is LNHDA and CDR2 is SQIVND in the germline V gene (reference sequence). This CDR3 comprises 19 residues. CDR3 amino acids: CASSIHGLAGETRTYEQYF. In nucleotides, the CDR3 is TGTGCCAGTAGTATCCATGGACTAGCGGGTGAAACCCGAACCTACGAGCAGTACTTC.

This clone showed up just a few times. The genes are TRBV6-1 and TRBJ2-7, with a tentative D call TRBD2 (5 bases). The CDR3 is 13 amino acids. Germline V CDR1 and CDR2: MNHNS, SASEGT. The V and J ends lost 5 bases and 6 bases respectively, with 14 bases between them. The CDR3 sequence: CASSTGFSGEQYF. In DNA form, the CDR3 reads TGTGCCAGCAGTACGGGATTCTCGGGCGAGCAGTACTTC.

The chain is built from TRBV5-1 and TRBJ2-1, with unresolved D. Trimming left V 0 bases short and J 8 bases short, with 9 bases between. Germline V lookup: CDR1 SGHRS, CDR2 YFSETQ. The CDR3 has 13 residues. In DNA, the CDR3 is TGCGCCAGCAGCTTGGGCCCTAGTGATGAGCAGTTCTTC. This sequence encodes CASSLGPSDEQFF.

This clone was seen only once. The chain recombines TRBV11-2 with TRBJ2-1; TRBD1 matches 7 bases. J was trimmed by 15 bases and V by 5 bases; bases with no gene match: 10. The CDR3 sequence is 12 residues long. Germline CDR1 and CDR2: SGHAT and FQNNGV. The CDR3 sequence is CASSGPVGGLFF. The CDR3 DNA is TGTGCCAGCAGCGGACCAGTAGGGGGCCTGTTCTTC. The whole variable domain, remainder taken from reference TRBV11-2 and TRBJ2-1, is EAGVAQSPRYKIIEKRQSVAFWCNPISGHATLYWYQQILGQGPKLLIQFQNNGVVDDSQLPKDRFSAERLKGVDSTLKIQPAKLEDSAVYLCASSGPVGGLFFGPGTRLTVL.

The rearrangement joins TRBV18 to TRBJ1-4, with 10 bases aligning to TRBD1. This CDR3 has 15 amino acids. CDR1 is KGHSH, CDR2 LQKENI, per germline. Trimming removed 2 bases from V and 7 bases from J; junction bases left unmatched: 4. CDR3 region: CASSPIGTGVEKLFF. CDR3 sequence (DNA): TGTGCCAGCTCACCAATCGGGACAGGGGTTGAAAAACTGTTTTTT.

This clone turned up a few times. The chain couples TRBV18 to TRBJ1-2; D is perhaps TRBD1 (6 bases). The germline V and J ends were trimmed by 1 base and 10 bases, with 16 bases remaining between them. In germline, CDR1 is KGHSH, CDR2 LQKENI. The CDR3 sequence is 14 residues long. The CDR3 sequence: CASSPLAIRTDYTF. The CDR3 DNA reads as TGTGCCAGCTCACCACTCGCTATTCGGACAGACTACACCTTC.

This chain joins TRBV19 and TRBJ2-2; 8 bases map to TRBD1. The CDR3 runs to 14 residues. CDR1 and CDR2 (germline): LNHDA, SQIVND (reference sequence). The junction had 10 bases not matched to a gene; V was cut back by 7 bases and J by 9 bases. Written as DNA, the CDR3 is TGTGCCAGTAAGCTAGGACAGGGCGATAGGGAGCTGTTTTTT. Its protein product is CASKLGQGDRELFF.

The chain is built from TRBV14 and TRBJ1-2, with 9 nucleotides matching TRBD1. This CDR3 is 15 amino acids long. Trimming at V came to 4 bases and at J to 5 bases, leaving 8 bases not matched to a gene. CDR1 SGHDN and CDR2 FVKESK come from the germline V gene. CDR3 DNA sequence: TGTGCCAGCAGCCCAACCCCGACAGGGGGATATGGCTACACCTTC. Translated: CASSPTPTGGYGYTF.

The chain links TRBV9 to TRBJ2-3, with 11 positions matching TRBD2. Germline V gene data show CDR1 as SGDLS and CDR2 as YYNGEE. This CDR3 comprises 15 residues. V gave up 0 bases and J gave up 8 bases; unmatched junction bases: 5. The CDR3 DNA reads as TGTGCCAGCAGCGTAGTAGCGGGAGGGCCCGTTACGCAGTATTTT. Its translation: CASSVVAGGPVTQYF. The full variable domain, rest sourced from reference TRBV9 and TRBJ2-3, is DSGVTQTPKHLITATGQRVTLRCSPRSGDLSVYWYQQSLDQGLQFLIQYYNGEERAKGNILERFSAQQFPDLHSELNLSSLELGDSALYFCASSVVAGGPVTQYFGPGTRLTVL.

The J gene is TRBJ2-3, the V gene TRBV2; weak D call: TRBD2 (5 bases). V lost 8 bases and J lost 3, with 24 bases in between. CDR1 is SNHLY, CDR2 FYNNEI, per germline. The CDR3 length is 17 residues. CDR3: CASRLGRRDTGTDTQYF. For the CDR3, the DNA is TGTGCCAGCCGGCTGGGGAGAAGGGATACGGGGACAGATACGCAGTATTTT.

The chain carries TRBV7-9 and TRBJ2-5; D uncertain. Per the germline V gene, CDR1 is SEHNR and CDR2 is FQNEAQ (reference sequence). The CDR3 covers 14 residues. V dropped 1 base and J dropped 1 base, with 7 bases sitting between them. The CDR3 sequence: CASSLGRSQETQYF. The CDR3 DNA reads TGTGCCAGCAGCTTAGGACGGAGCCAAGAGACCCAGTACTTC.

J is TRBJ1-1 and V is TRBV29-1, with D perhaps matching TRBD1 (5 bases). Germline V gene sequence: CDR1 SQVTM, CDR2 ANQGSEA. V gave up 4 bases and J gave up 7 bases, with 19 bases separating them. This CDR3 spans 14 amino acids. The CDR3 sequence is CSVGVVLERGEAFF. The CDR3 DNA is TGCAGCGTTGGGGTGGTACTGGAAAGGGGTGAAGCTTTCTTT.

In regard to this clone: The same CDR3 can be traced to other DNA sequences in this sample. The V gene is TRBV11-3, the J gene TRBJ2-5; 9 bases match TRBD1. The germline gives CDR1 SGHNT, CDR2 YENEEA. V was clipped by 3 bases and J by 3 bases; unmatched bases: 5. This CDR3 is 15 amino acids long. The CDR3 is CASSLNRGPKETQYF. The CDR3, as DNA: TGTGCCAGCAGCTTGAACAGGGGGCCTAAAGAGACCCAGTACTTC.